Listed below are T cell receptor beta chains from one sample, sequenced in a study of T cell repertoires in cytomegalovirus infection. TCRdb processed the reads anew with MiXCR; each CDR3 protein has one entry. The table lists under 850,000 distinct CDR3 sequences, roughly 36% of them singletons, with 2.5% to 3.5% in the top ten. The material sequenced was PBMCs. All receptors come from a human donor in good health (CMV status not recorded). Some clones in this sample may be carry-over from other donors' samples. The CDR3 runs from the conserved cysteine through the conserved F or W. A D gene is named only where the DNA matches it firmly. Where a row states a size, it is once, few, many or the class of an expanded clone; other rows omit it.

V	J	size	D	length	DNA	CDR3
TRBV28	TRBJ1-1	many	TRBD1	15	TGTGCCAGCAGTTTTTCCCAGGGGGTTTTGGCTGAAGCTTTCTTT	CASSFSQGVLAEAFF
TRBV6-1	TRBJ1-2	.	.	14	TGTGCCAGCAAACTGCACCGGGGGGTTTATGGCTACACCTTC	CASKLHRGVYGYTF
TRBV28	TRBJ2-1	.	.	17	TGTGCCAGCAGTTCAACCGCGGGGATAGAGAGCTACAATGAGCAGTTCTTC	CASSSTAGIESYNEQFF
TRBV28	TRBJ2-7	many	.	11	TGTGCCAGCACGTCTAACAGGGAGAAGTACTTC	CASTSNREKYF
TRBV28	TRBJ1-4	few	.	12	TGTGCCAGCAGTTTTTTGGTTGAAAAACTGTTTTTT	CASSFLVEKLFF
TRBV28	TRBJ2-7	few	TRBD1	15	TGTGCCAGCAGTACCACAGGGGTGAAAATGTACGAGCAGTACTTC	CASSTTGVKMYEQYF
TRBV25-1	TRBJ2-1	many	.	15	TGTGCCAGCAGTGAATCGACTAGTAGCCACAATGAGCAGTTCTTC	CASSESTSSHNEQFF
TRBV11-2	TRBJ1-5	few	TRBD1	14	TGTGCCAGCAGCTCGGGACAGAAGAATCAGCCCCAGCATTTT	CASSSGQKNQPQHF
TRBV29-1	TRBJ2-7	.	.	11	TGCAGCGTGGGACGGTCCTACGAGCTGTACTTC	CSVGRSYELYF
TRBV7-9	TRBJ1-4	few	.	19	TGTGCCAGCAGCCCACCCCTGACAGATCCAGAGGGCCTTAATGAAAAACTGTTTTTT	CASSPPLTDPEGLNEKLFF
TRBV28	TRBJ1-5	.	.	15	TGTGCCAGCAGTTTGACGTCCGGGCTGGGGTTTACCCAGCATTTT	CASSLTSGLGFTQHF
TRBV7-8	TRBJ1-5	.	.	17	TGTGCCAGCAGCTTAGCGATATGGGGCCTTAGCAATCAGCCCCAGCATTTT	CASSLAIWGLSNQPQHF
TRBV7-6	TRBJ2-1	.	.	18	TGTGCCAGCAGCTTAGCGCCTGTGGACCGGAGCTCCTACAATGAGCAGTTCTTC	CASSLAPVDRSSYNEQFF
TRBV11-2	TRBJ1-6	.	.	16	TGTGCCAGCAGCTTAGAACCAGACTCCTATAATTCACCCCTCCACTTT	CASSLEPDSYNSPLHF
TRBV19	TRBJ2-1	.	.	15	TGTGCCAGTAGACCACGGGAGAAGTCCTACAATGAGCAGTTCTTC	CASRPREKSYNEQFF
TRBV13	TRBJ2-7	.	TRBD2	16	TGTGCCAGCAGCTTGAGAACTAGCGGGAGTGTTGGCGAGCAGTACTTC	CASSLRTSGSVGEQYF
TRBV11-2	TRBJ2-2	.	.	13	TGTGCCAGCACCGAAGGGGGGCCCGGGGAGCTGTTTTTT	CASTEGGPGELFF
TRBV7-2	TRBJ2-4	few	.	15	TGTGCCAGCAGCGCCCGGACAGGAGGGGAAAACATTCAGTACTTC	CASSARTGGENIQYF
TRBV13	TRBJ1-1	few	TRBD1	15	TGTGCCAGCAGCGTAGGACAGGGGGCGAACACTGAAGCTTTCTTT	CASSVGQGANTEAFF
TRBV29-1	TRBJ2-5	.	.	11	TGCAGCGTTGCGCACCAAGAGACCCAGTACTTC	CSVAHQETQYF
TRBV4-1	TRBJ2-7	.	.	13	TGCGCCAGCAGCCATACTCAGGGCCTCGAGCAGTACTTC	CASSHTQGLEQYF
TRBV7-2	TRBJ2-6	many	.	18	TGTGCCAGCAGCTTGGTCCACGTCAGCCTGAGAGGGGCCAACGTCCTGACTTTC	CASSLVHVSLRGANVLTF
TRBV12-3/TRBV12-4	TRBJ2-5	.	.	12	TGTGCCAGCAGAACTAGCTTGGAGACCCAGTACTTC	CASRTSLETQYF
TRBV19	TRBJ1-2	many	.	12	TGTGCCAGTAGGTCCCCGACCAGGGGCTACACCTTC	CASRSPTRGYTF
TRBV6-2/TRBV6-3	TRBJ2-7	.	TRBD2	18	TGTTCCAGCAGTGGGGGACTAGCGGGGGACCCCGCTTCCTACGAGCAGTACTTC	CSSSGGLAGDPASYEQYF
TRBV5-1	TRBJ1-1	.	.	15	TGCGCCAGCAGCGCCATGGACCATGCAGCGGGGGAAGCTTTCTTT	CASSAMDHAAGEAFF